What follows describes a single TCR beta chain. This entry is derived from a study of blood T cell repertoires in COVID-19. All enrollees were about 18 to 90 years old and from 25 or so US areas. Each participant's cohort was designated according to participant-reported clinical history. Either two negative PCRs, clearance, or symptom resolution qualified Cohort 3 donors as recovered. In the original workflow: By means of reference gene primer amplification, nucleated cell counts were estimated. Measured with immunoSEQ multiplex PCR; TCRdb has only the in-frame clones, and not every one. V and J calls and clone size follow that table, whereas D and trimming were derived from the DNA. Among about 250,000 clones listed, approximately 85% were seen once. Trimming cost V 2 bases and J 3 bases, with 16 bases left between them. CDR1 and CDR2 from the germline V gene are SGHAT and FQNNGV. This CDR3 is built from 16 residues.

The receptor's source is a woman aged 30 to 39 who had recovered from COVID-19. V usage is TRBV11-2 and J usage is TRBJ1-2; a weak D match, TRBD1 (6 bases). Sequences were obtained from PBMCs or T cells enriched from blood (not recorded which). CDR3 coding DNA: TGTGCCAGCAGCTTAATTCGGCAGGGGAAGGACTATGGCTACACCTTC. Protein sequence: CASSLIRQGKDYGYTF.